The clone carrying this TCR beta chain was seen more than once but under ten times. Antigen unknown. Template switching supplied a universal primer site; unique molecular identifiers were carried on the cDNA. Using its own MiXCR run on the 5' RACE reads, TCRdb lists one record per CDR3 protein. This sample carries a few hundred thousand distinct CDR3 sequences, less than 20% of them seen once, and the ten largest clones take 12%. This entry is derived from a study of identical twins. Study observations and caveats: For cord blood, abundant beta clonotypes had fewer insertions, unlike memory repertoires, which showed none. Where beta out-of-frame sequences were concerned, excess twin sharing was weaker. The analysis was cross-sectional rather than longitudinal within donors.

Germline-derived CDR1 and CDR2 are SQVTM and ANQGSEA. This CDR3 is 13 amino acids long. V trimming: 5 bases; J trimming: 5 bases; junction bases outside the gene matches: 7. Sequenced sample: naive T cells sorted from blood. The chain uses TRBV29-1 and TRBJ2-5, with 8 bases lining up with TRBD1. This clonotype was sampled from a man aged 50 to 60 in good health. Here the CDR3 reads CSVNQGARETQYF. CDR3 sequence (DNA): TGCAGCGTTAACCAGGGGGCCCGGGAGACCCAGTACTTC.